Listed here is a single T cell receptor (beta chain). Its antigen is still unknown. Healthy bone marrow donors made up the donors. Although they were nominally healthy when sampled, donors likely had unrecorded immune exposures. The PCR made use of 60 Vbeta and 13 Jbeta primers. The protocol was immunoSEQ multiplex PCR, while the TCRdb copy is restricted to in-frame clones and leaves out a portion. The sample lists 150,000 to 200,000 clones, under 85% occurring once. Trimming took off 0 bases at V and 2 bases at J, with 11 bases between the two ends. The CDR3 spans 15 residues. Germline assignment: CDR1 SGDLS and CDR2 YYNGEE. The sample comes from a study of cytomegalovirus exposure and HLA in healthy donors. Findings and caveats of the study: Later analysis identified several of the most significant clusters that appeared linked to common viral pathogens. Most TCR beta V segments were productive about 90% or about 30% of the time in an earlier analysis.

This sequence originates from a female donor in good health and CMV-seronegative. The source material was PBMCs. The gene calls are TRBV9 and TRBJ1-1; D is unclear. CDR3 loop: CASSVAPGLNTEAFF. CDR3 nucleotides: TGTGCCAGCAGCGTAGCACCCGGACTAAACACTGAAGCTTTCTTT.